Detailed here is one TCR beta chain. TCRdb reanalysed the PCR reads using MiXCR and keeps one entry per CDR3 protein. The data contain over 10,000 distinct CDR3 sequences, around 60% of them singletons. This record belongs to a study of tumor-infiltrating lymphocytes in oesophageal squamous cell carcinoma. The CDR3 runs to 16 residues. Germline lookup yields CDR1 SGHVS and CDR2 FQNEAQ. The germline V and J ends were trimmed by 5 bases and 2 bases, with 17 bases remaining between them. Input material: esophageal tumor tissue. The sequence came from a female donor with esophageal squamous cell carcinoma. V gene TRBV7-8 combines with J gene TRBJ2-3; D is possibly TRBD2 (6 bases). CDR3 loop: CASSPSGPRFTDTQYF. CDR3 DNA: TGTGCCAGCAGCCCCAGCGGGCCCCGATTCACAGATACGCAGTATTTT.